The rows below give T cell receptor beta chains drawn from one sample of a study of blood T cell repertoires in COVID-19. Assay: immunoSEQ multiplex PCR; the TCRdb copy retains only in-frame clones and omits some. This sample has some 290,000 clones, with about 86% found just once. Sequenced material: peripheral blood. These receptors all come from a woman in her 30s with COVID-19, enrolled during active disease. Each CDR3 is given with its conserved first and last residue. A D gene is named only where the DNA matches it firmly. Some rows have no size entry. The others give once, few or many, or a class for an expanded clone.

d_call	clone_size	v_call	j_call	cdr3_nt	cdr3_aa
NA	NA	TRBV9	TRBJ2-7	TGTGCCAGCAGCCCATATGACAGCCTTCAATACGAGCAGTACTTC	CASSPYDSLQYEQYF
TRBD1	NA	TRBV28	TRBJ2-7	TGTGCCAGCAAGACAGGGTTAATACAGACCTTCTTC	CASKTGLIQTFF
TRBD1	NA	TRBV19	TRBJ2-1	TGTGCCAGCCGGGACAGGGGGCCCAATGAGCAGTTCTTC	CASRDRGPNEQFF
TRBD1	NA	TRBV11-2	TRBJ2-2	TGTGCCAGCAGCTCAAGACAGGGGACCGGGGAGCTGTTTTTT	CASSSRQGTGELFF
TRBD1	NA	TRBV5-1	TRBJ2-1	TGCGCCAGCAGCCCCAGGACAGGGAATATTGAGCAGTTCTTC	CASSPRTGNIEQFF
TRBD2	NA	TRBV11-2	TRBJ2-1	TGTGCCAGCAGCTTGGGCGGGGGGGCCTTGTTCTTC	CASSLGGGALFF
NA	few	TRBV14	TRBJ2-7	TGTGCCAGCAGCCAAGATGAGACAGTTCGGCAGTACTTC	CASSQDETVRQYF
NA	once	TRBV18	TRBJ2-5	TGTGCCAGCTCACCAACTTCCGGGACAAAGCAAGAGACCCAGTACTTC	CASSPTSGTKQETQYF
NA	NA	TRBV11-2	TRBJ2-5	TGTGCCAGCAGTCCCAATAACGGTGTCCAGTACTTC	CASSPNNGVQYF
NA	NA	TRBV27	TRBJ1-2	TGTGCCAGCAGTTTATTCAGGGGCGGGGGTGGCTACACCTTC	CASSLFRGGGGYTF
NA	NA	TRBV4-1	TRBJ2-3	TGCGCCAGCAGCCCCCTCGGGGTAGTCCCCACAGATACGCAGTATTTT	CASSPLGVVPTDTQYF
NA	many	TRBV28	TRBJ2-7	TGTGCCAGCAGTTTCAGCTCCTACGAGCAGTACTTC	CASSFSSYEQYF
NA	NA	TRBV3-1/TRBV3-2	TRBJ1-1	TGTGCCAGCAGCCCAGGGTTTGAGAACACTGAAGCTTTCTTT	CASSPGFENTEAFF
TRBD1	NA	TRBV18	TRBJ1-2	TGTGCCAGCTCACCTAGGACAGGCCGTTTTAACTATGGCTACACCTTC	CASSPRTGRFNYGYTF
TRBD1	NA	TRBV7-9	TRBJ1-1	TGTGCCAGCAGCTTCCGGACAGGGGGAGTCACTGAAGCTTTCTTT	CASSFRTGGVTEAFF
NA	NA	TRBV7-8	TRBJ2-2	TGTGCCAGCAGCTCCCACTGGGGCAGGGGGGCCGGGGAGCTGTTTTTT	CASSSHWGRGAGELFF
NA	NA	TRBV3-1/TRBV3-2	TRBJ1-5	TGTGCCAGCAGCCAAAGGCAGGGGCTGGGTCAGCCCCAGCATTTT	CASSQRQGLGQPQHF
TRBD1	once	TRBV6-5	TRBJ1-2	TGTGCCAGCAGTTACTACGACAGGGGAGGAGGCTACACCTTC	CASSYYDRGGGYTF
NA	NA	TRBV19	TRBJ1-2	TGTGCCAGTAGTATAGACATGGGGGACAAGATCTATGGCTACACCTTC	CASSIDMGDKIYGYTF
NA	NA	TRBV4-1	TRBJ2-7	TGCGCCAGCAGCACGGGGGAAGGAACCTACGAGCAGTACTTC	CASSTGEGTYEQYF
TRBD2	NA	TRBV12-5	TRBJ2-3	TGTGCTAGTGGTTTGATAGGACTAGCGGGGAACGATACGCAGTATTTT	CASGLIGLAGNDTQYF
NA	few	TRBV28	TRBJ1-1	TGTGCCAGTCGGGGGGTATCCTTCACTGAAGCTTTCTTT	CASRGVSFTEAFF
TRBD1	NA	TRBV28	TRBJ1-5	TGTGCCAGCAGTCAAGGTCCTAAGACAGGGCGACAGGGCAATCAGCCCCAGCATTTT	CASSQGPKTGRQGNQPQHF
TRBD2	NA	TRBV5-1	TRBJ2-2	TGCGCCAGCAGCTTGTTCGGACTAGTCCCGAACACCGGGGAGCTGTTTTTT	CASSLFGLVPNTGELFF
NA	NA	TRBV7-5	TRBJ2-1	TGTGTCAGAAGCGAGGGGAAACTAGCGGGGGCTTACAATGAGCAGTTCTTC	CVRSEGKLAGAYNEQFF
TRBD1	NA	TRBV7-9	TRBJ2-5	TGTGCCAGCAGCCCCGGGACAGGGGCCTGGTATGGAGAGACCCAGTACTTC	CASSPGTGAWYGETQYF
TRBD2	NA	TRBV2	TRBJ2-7	TGTGCCAGCAGGGGCCCCGTTATGACTAGCGGGGCTGCCTACGAGCAGTACTTC	CASRGPVMTSGAAYEQYF
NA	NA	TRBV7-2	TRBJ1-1	TGTGCCAGCAGCTTCCGACCGTGGCAGGCGAACACTGAAGCTTTCTTT	CASSFRPWQANTEAFF
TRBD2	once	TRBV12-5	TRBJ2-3	TGTGCTAGTGAGGCTAGCGGGATCGATACGCAGTATTTT	CASEASGIDTQYF
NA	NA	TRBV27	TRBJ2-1	TGTGCCAGCAGTTGGGGCTACACCAATGAGCAGTTCTTC	CASSWGYTNEQFF
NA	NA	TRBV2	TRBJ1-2	TGTGCCAGCAACCCGGACAGTCTCCTCTACACCTTC	CASNPDSLLYTF